The present T cell receptor beta chain was sequenced within a study of shared clonotypes between healthy human individuals (TCRdb year 2020). Turning to the overall study: The cohort included three men and a couple of women between 18 and 49 years of age. For each donor, CD4 naive and CD4 memory were each run on three plates, CD8 naive on two plates, and CD8 memory on one plate. Blood TCR repertoires of about 5 healthy adults were deeply sequenced to estimate repertoire size and the extent of clonotype sharing between individuals. Per donor, leukapheresis produced somewhere between about 0.8 and 9 billion PBMCs. To increase sequencing depth and limit assay-specific biases, different laboratories used diverse techniques to prepare libraries and sequence TCR repertoires. Study-wide conclusions, independent of this receptor: Sharing across several donors was observed for approximately 4.6% of naive CD4, 3% to 4% of naive CD8, 2% to 2.5% of memory CD4, and roughly 0.4% of memory CD8 clonotypes. Pairwise subsampling indicated that sequencing depth was expected to affect the degree of clonotype sharing among donors. Estimated clonotype richness was generally larger for naive than for memory subsets. Rarefaction of sorted-subset datasets indicated incomplete sequencing despite the large sequencing depth. Compared with non-shared clonotypes, clonotypes shared by all four sorted-subset donors had higher generation probabilities. Because the study included a small number of donors, the genetic and exposure-history diversity represented was limited. Sampling was restricted to blood, and TCR repertoires in tissue are likely to differ from TCR repertoires in blood.

CD8 naive samples were CD45RO-negative cells positively selected for CCR7, giving a CD45RA+CCR7+ population that excluded TemRA cells. The donors were healthy, HIV-negative adults with no recently reported acute infections or vaccinations. Every donor was a Caucasian adult residing in Nashville, Tennessee, USA. After blood collection by leukapheresis, PBMCs were isolated using Ficoll-Histopaque density gradient centrifugation and then cryopreserved in the vapor phase of liquid nitrogen. Purity and quantity of every magnetically sorted T cell population were checked by analytical flow cytometry. From each sorted fraction, genomic DNA was isolated and quantified by UV absorbance on a Nanodrop 2000c. Using the deep immunoSEQ assay, multiplex PCR amplified TCR CDR3 regions from genomic DNA. Extracted genomic DNA from each cell subset was spread evenly across all wells of several immunoSEQ 96-well plates, with each plate serving as a replicate. For sorted subsets, each replicate PCR was loaded with approximately 200 ng genomic DNA, equivalent to about 33,000 T cell genomes. Purified libraries were measured with a Qubit 3.0 fluorometer, size-checked on a Bioanalyzer 2100, and measured again with the KAPA Library Quantification kit. Every immunoSEQ 96-well plate was sequenced on a separate single-read 150-cycle Illumina NextSeq 550 flow cell. As for how the authors treated the data: Because only junctional sequences without quality scores were contained in the immunoSEQ output, filtering matching that applied to full-length reads could not be performed. To assign V/J genes and CDR3, sequences were annotated against IMGT germline references using PyIR, a Python wrapper for IgBLAST v1.9. Reads were filtered out if the reads had weak V/J assignments (E-value above 1e-6), no CDR3, stop codons, out-of-frame junctions, or ambiguous translated residues. V3J clonotypes were defined by identical inferred V gene, J gene, and CDR3 amino acid sequence. Percentage overlap between repertoires was calculated by dividing the number of shared unique clonotypes by the size of the smaller repertoire. Richness of each repertoire was evaluated using RTK rarefaction, the Chao1 estimator, and Recon v2.1 estimates of unobserved clonotypes. Generation probabilities were computed with OLGA for all TCRbeta clonotypes obtained by the gDNA method from several donors. TCRdb's version of the immuneACCESS table is confined to in-frame rearrangements and falls short of the full clone set. An unresolved V gene accounts for under half of the shortfall where checked; the remainder is of unknown origin. Clone size and V and J calls were adopted from that table, with D and trimming inferred from the DNA. The sample table lists some 2 million clones, about 95% of them with a count of one. The ten largest clones capture roughly 1% of the sample.

Points on this clone: Its antigen remains undetermined. No clone much larger than this one lies a single base away; base qualities are absent.

For CDR1 and CDR2, the germline V gene lists ENHRY and SYGVKD. Trimming takes 4 bases off V and 6 bases off J; junction bases not matched to a gene: 6. There are 14 amino acids in the CDR3, from cysteine to phenylalanine inclusive. Of all the DNA, just the CDR3 is kept, 42 bases in frame from base 1. The TCR was taken from a man aged 18 to 29 in good health. This chain is built from TRBV10-3 and TRBJ2-3, and 8 bases in between align with TRBD2. The sequenced sample consisted of naive CD8+ T cells sorted from blood. The cell subset or site label here, explained by the study, means: CD45RA+CCR7+. CDR3 region: CAISAGRGLDTQYF. In nucleotides, the sequence is TGTGCCATCAGTGCCGGGAGGGGGTTGGATACGCAGTATTTT.